This section outlines one T cell receptor (beta chain) sequence together with its context. The antigen remains undetermined. These data are taken from a study of graft-versus-host responses after intestinal transplantation. Regarding the study as a whole: Declining HvG levels early post-transplant were linked to peak circulating GvH clone levels.

Repertoires were generated with immunoSEQ multiplex PCR, while TCRdb's copy carries only in-frame clones and drops some. Among about 59,000 clones listed, almost 95% were seen once. The V gene's germline CDR1 is SNHLY and CDR2 FYNNEI. V shed 11 bases and J 3 bases; nucleotides not matched to a gene: 8. The CDR3 is made up of 14 amino acids. The chain couples TRBV2 to TRBJ2-3, with 10 bases lining up with TRBD1. Source: unstimulated CD4+ T cells sorted from spleen or lymph node cells, taken before transplant. The clonotype comes from a human donor who was the organ donor for an intestinal transplant. CDR3 protein: CASKTGGPTDTQYF. In nucleotides, the CDR3 is TGTGCCTCAAAGACAGGGGGCCCAACAGATACGCAGTATTTT.